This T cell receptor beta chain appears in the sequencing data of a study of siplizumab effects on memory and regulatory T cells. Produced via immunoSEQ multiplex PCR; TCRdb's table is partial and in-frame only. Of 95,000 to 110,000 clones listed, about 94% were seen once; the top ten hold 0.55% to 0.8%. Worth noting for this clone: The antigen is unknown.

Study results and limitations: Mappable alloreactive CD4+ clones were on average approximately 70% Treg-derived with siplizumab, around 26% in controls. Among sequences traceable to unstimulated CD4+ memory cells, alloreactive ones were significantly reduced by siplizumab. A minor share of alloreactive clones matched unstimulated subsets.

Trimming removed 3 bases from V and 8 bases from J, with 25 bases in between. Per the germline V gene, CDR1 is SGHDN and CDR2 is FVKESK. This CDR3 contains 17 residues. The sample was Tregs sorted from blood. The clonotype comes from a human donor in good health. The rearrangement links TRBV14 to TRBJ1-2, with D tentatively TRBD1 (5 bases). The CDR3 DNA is TGTGCCAGCAGCCAGGCTCCCAGTGGGGCGGTTCGTGGCGGCTACACCTTC. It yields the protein CASSQAPSGAVRGGYTF.